The 9 T cell receptor beta chains below were found in one sample sequenced in a study of CD8 T cells in Susac syndrome. Reverse transcription of roughly 0.45 to 1 ug RNA was performed with random hexamers. TCRdb reprocessed the immunoSEQ multiplex PCR reads with MiXCR, giving one entry per CDR3 protein. The sample carries approximately 190,000 distinct CDR3 sequences, approximately 95% recorded once. Sequenced material: CD4+ T cells from PBMCs. Receptor source: a human donor in good health.

The genes are TRBV7-2 and TRBJ2-1, with D tentatively TRBD2 (6 bases). Trimming left V 2 bases short and J 9 bases short, with 17 bases between. The germline gives CDR1 SGHTA, CDR2 FQGNSA. This CDR3 has 15 residues. The CDR3 coding sequence is TGTGCCAGCAGCTTAAAGGCAGCGGGTATATTTGAGCAGTTCTTC. Translating it yields CASSLKAAGIFEQFF.

This chain joins TRBV20-1 and TRBJ2-5; a possible D gene is TRBD2 (5 bases). Trimming removed 6 bases from V and 5 bases from J, with 16 bases in between. CDR3 size: 13 residues. Germline assignment: CDR1 DFQATT and CDR2 SNEGSKA (reference sequence). The CDR3: CSAIPGGWETQYF. The DNA for the CDR3 is TGCAGTGCCATTCCAGGCGGGTGGGAGACCCAGTACTTC.

The chain employs TRBV5-4 and TRBJ1-6; the D is unclear. V lost 3 bases to trimming and J lost 7 bases, with 14 bases between them. Germline V gene lookup returns CDR1 SGHNT and CDR2 YYREEE (reference sequence). The CDR3 spans 15 residues. In nucleotides, the CDR3 is TGTGCCAGCAGCTCCCCCGTGGTACGGAATTCACCCCTCCACTTT. It translates to CASSSPVVRNSPLHF.

This chain links TRBV6-2 or TRBV6-3 with TRBJ2-7; D unclear. V lost 7 bases and J 2 bases, leaving 9 bases between the germline ends. Germline lookup yields CDR1 MNHEY and CDR2 SVGEGT. The length of the CDR3 is 12 residues. CDR3 nucleotides: TGTGCCAGCAAAGACCCCCCCTACGAGCAGTACGTC. It specifies CASKDPPYEQYV.

The rearrangement links TRBV6-2 or TRBV6-3 to TRBJ2-1; 10 bases match TRBD2. This CDR3 is 20 amino acids long. After removal of 8 bases from V and 0 bases from J, the junction contained 19 bases not matched to a gene. CDR1 is MNHEY and CDR2 is SVGEGT in the germline V gene. The DNA of the CDR3 is TGTGCCAGCCGCTTCCCTCGGAGGCTAGCGGGGGAGAGCTCCTACAATGAGCAGTTCTTC. Amino acids: CASRFPRRLAGESSYNEQFF.

The gene calls are TRBV12-3 or TRBV12-4 and TRBJ1-6; D is uncertain. The V gene lost 4 bases and the J gene lost 7 bases, with 5 bases spanning the gap. The CDR3 is 12 amino acids. Here the CDR3 DNA reads TGTGCCAGCAGTTGGGAAAATTCACCCCTCCACTTT. Translation gives CASSWENSPLHF.

V is TRBV28 and J is TRBJ2-5, with 8 bases aligning to TRBD2. Looked up from germline, CDR1 is MDHEN and CDR2 is SYDVKM. The junction had 5 bases not matched to a gene; V was cut back by 3 bases and J by 5 bases. The CDR3 totals 14 residues. The CDR3 nucleotides are TGTGCCAGCAGTTTTTCGGGGGGGCAGGAGACCCAGTACTTC. Its protein product is CASSFSGGQETQYF.

V is TRBV20-1 and J is TRBJ2-3, with 8 bases that match TRBD2. Trimming at V came to 3 bases and at J to 5 bases, leaving 10 bases not matched to a gene. The CDR3 spans 15 residues. Germline lookup yields CDR1 DFQATT and CDR2 SNEGSKA (reference sequence). The chain's CDR3 is CSARRFRGGRDTQYF. The CDR3, as DNA: TGCAGTGCTAGGAGATTCCGGGGGGGTAGAGATACGCAGTATTTT.

This clonotype was seen once. The rearrangement uses TRBV3-1 and TRBJ1-5; D is uncertain. Germline values: CDR1 LGHDT, CDR2 YNNKEL (reference sequence). The CDR3 loop spans 15 amino acids. Trimming removed 3 bases at V and 1 base at J, with 10 bases between. The CDR3 reads CASSQSVASNQPQHF. DNA of the CDR3: TGTGCCAGCAGCCAGTCGGTAGCGAGCAATCAGCCCCAGCATTTT. The variable domain in full, completed from reference TRBV3-1 and TRBJ1-5, reads DTAVSQTPKYLVTQMGNDKSIKCEQNLGHDTMYWYKQDSKKFLKIMFSYNNKELIINETVPNRFSPKSPDKAHLNLHINSLELGDSAVYFCASSQSVASNQPQHFGDGTRLSIL.